These 9 T cell receptor beta chains originate from one sample sequenced in a study of T cells in tuberculosis. Using immunoSEQ multiplex PCR, the repertoire was profiled, and TCRdb retains in-frame clones only, with some absent. The table includes tens of thousands of clones, about 95% detected once. Sequenced: PBMCs. The receptors come from a donor between 5 and 29 years old with latent tuberculosis or without tuberculosis infection.

This sequence joins TRBV5-1 and TRBJ2-3, with 8 bases that match TRBD1. CDR3 size: 12 residues. Per the germline V gene, CDR1 is SGHRS and CDR2 is YFSETQ. With V trimmed by 3 bases and J by 6 bases, 0 bases remained unmatched. CDR3 in DNA: TGCGCCAGCAGCTACAGGGGGGATACGCAGTATTTT. This sequence encodes CASSYRGDTQYF. Based on the CDR3 plus reference TRBV5-1 and TRBJ2-3, the full variable domain is KAGVTQTPRYLIKTRGQQVTLSCSPISGHRSVSWYQQTPGQGLQFLFEYFSETQRNKGNFPGRFSGRQFSNSRSEMNVSTLELGDSALYLCASSYRGDTQYFGPGTRLTVL.

The CDR3 is CACSNGGTDTQYF. DNA of the CDR3: TGTGCCTGCTCAAACGGAGGCACAGATACGCAGTATTTT. The chain links TRBV6-1 to TRBJ2-3; no definite D call. The CDR3 is made up of 13 amino acids. Germline V gene sequence: CDR1 MNHNS, CDR2 SASEGT. Trimming took 11 bases from V and 1 from J, leaving 13 bases between them.

The chain couples TRBV9 to TRBJ2-5; 9 bases line up with TRBD1. The germline V gene has CDR1 SGDLS and CDR2 YYNGEE. V was clipped by 2 bases and J by 4 bases; unmatched bases: 6. The CDR3 length is 15 residues. CDR3: CASSVFTGQGETQYF. CDR3 coding DNA: TGTGCCAGCAGCGTGTTTACGGGACAGGGAGAGACCCAGTACTTC. The full variable domain, its missing parts supplied by reference TRBV9 and TRBJ2-5, is DSGVTQTPKHLITATGQRVTLRCSPRSGDLSVYWYQQSLDQGLQFLIQYYNGEERAKGNILERFSAQQFPDLHSELNLSSLELGDSALYFCASSVFTGQGETQYFGPGTRLLVL.

The gene calls are TRBV6-4 and TRBJ1-2; 8 bases are a match to TRBD1. Trimming cost V 8 bases and J 4 bases; bases outside gene matches: 6. The CDR3 has 13 residues. The germline V gene encodes CDR1 MRHNA and CDR2 SNTAGT. The CDR3 loop is CASGRGRGYGYTF. The CDR3 DNA sequence: TGTGCCAGCGGCAGGGGGCGAGGCTATGGCTACACCTTC.

This chain connects TRBV12-1 to TRBJ2-5; the D call of TRBD2 is as the table states it, not checked on the DNA. TRBV12-1 is a listed pseudogene. This CDR3 has 18 residues. The CDR3 DNA follows: TGTGCCAGCAGCGGCCGACAACTAGCGGGAGACTACCAAGAGACCCAGTACTTC. It yields the protein CASSGRQLAGDYQETQYF.

The gene calls are TRBV7-2 and TRBJ1-1; 8 nucleotides line up with TRBD1. After removal of 11 bases from V and 7 bases from J, the junction contained 12 bases not matched to a gene. Germline CDR1 SGHTA, CDR2 FQGNSA. The CDR3 has 13 amino acids. DNA of the CDR3: TGTGCCGGGAACAGGGGGGGGAACGGTGAAGCTTTCTTT. This translates into CAGNRGGNGEAFF. The variable domain in full, with the rest retrieved from reference TRBV7-2 and TRBJ1-1, is GAGVSQSPSNKVTEKGKDVELRCDPISGHTALYWYRQSLGQGLEFLIYFQGNSAPDKSGLPSDRFSAERTGGSVSTLTIQRTQQEDSAVYLCAGNRGGNGEAFFGQGTRLTVV.

J is TRBJ1-2 and V is TRBV12-5; the match to TRBD1 covers 10 bases. V lost 0 bases to trimming and J lost 5 bases; unmatched junction nucleotides: 9. CDR3 length equals 17 residues. The germline gives CDR1 LGHNT, CDR2 FRNRAP. This chain's CDR3 is CASGLVLLTGGEYGYTF. CDR3 nucleotides: TGTGCTAGTGGTTTGGTCCTACTGACAGGGGGCGAATATGGCTACACCTTC.

The rearrangement links TRBV6-1 to TRBJ2-7; 12 bases line up with TRBD2. CDR3 size: 15 residues. The V segment lost 1 base and the J segment 2 bases; nucleotides outside the gene matches: 0. The germline CDR1 and CDR2 sequences are MNHNS and SASEGT. CDR3 sequence: CASSEGLAGAYEQYF. For the CDR3, the DNA is TGTGCCAGCAGTGAAGGACTAGCGGGGGCCTACGAGCAGTACTTC.

The gene calls are TRBV15 and TRBJ2-1, with TRBD2 matching over 10 bases. V was clipped by 1 base and J by 8 bases; unmatched bases: 2. CDR1 is LNHNV, CDR2 YYDKDF, per germline (reference sequence). The CDR3 is 14 amino acids. CDR3 DNA: TGTGCCACCAGCAGAGGTCTAGCGGGGGATGAGCAGTTCTTC. As protein: CATSRGLAGDEQFF.